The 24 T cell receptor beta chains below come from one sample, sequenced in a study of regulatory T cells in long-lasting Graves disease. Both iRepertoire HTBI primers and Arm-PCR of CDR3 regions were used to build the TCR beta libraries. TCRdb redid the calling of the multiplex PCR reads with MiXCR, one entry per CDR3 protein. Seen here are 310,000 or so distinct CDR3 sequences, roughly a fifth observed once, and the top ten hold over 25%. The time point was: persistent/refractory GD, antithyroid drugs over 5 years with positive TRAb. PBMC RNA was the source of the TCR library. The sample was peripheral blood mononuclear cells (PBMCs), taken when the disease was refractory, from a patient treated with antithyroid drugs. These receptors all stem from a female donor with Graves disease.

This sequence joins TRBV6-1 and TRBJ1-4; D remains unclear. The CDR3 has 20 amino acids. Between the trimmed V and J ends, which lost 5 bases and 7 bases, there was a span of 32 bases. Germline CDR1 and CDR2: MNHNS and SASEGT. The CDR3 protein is CASSLPIRRSRTARIEKLFF. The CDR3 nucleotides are TGTGCCAGCAGTCTTCCCATACGGCGATCAAGGACCGCGAGGATTGAAAAACTGTTTTTT.

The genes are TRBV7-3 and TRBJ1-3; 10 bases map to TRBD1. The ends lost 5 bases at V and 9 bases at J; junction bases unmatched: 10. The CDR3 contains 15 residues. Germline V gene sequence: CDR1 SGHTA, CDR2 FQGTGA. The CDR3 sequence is CASSHAGTGDGTIYF. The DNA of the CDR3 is TGTGCCAGCAGCCATGCCGGGACAGGGGACGGCACCATATATTTT.

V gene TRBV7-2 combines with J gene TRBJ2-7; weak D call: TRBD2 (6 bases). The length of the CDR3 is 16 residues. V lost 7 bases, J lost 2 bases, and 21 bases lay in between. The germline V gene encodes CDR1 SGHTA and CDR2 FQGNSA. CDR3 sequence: CASNLGSRSGAYEQYF. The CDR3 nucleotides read TGTGCCAGCAACTTGGGAAGTCGGTCGGGGGCCTACGAGCAGTACTTC.

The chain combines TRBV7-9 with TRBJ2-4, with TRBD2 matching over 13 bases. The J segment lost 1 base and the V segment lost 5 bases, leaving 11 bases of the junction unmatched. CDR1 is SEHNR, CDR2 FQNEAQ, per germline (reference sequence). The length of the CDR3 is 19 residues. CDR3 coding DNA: TGTGCCAGCAGCCCGGGACTAGCGGGGCCCCGGGGCGCCAAAAACATTCAGTACTTC. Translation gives CASSPGLAGPRGAKNIQYF.

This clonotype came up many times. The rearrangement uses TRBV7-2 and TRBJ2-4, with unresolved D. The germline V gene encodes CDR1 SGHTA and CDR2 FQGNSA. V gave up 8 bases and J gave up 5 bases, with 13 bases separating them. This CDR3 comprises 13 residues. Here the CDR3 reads CASRRTAENIQYF. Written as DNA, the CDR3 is TGTGCCAGCCGCCGGACGGCTGAAAACATTCAGTACTTC.

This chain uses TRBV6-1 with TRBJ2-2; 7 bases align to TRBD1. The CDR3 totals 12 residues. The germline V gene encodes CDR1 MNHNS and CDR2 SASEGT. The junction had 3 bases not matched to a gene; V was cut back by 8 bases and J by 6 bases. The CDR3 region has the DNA TGTGCCAGCTCCACAGGGGCCGGGGAGCTGTTTTTT. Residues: CASSTGAGELFF.

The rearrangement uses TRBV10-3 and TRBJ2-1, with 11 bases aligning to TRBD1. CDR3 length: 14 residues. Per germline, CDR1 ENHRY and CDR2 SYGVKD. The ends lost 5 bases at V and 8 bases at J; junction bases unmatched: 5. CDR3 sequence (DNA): TGTGCCATCAGTATGGACAGGGGGCTCGATGAGCAGTTCTTC. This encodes CAISMDRGLDEQFF.

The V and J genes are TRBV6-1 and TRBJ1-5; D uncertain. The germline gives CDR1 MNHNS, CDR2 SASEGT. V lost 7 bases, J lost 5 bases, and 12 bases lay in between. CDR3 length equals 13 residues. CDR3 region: CASTQARYQPQHF. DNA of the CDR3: TGTGCCAGCACCCAGGCACGCTATCAGCCCCAGCATTTT.

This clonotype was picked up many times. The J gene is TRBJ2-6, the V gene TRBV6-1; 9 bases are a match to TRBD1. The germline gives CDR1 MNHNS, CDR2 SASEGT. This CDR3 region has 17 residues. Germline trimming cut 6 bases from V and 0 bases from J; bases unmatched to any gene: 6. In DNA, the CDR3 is TGTGCCAGCAGGTGGGACAGGGAGAACTCTGGGGCCAACGTCCTGACTTTC. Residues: CASRWDRENSGANVLTF.

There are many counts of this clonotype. The CDR3 protein is CASSPRQGYEQYF. The CDR3, as DNA: TGTGCCAGCAGCCCCAGACAGGGCTACGAGCAGTACTTC. V usage is TRBV12-3 or TRBV12-4 and J usage is TRBJ2-7; TRBD1 matches 7 bases. Trimming at V came to 6 bases and at J to 3 bases, leaving 5 bases not matched to a gene. CDR3 length equals 13 residues.

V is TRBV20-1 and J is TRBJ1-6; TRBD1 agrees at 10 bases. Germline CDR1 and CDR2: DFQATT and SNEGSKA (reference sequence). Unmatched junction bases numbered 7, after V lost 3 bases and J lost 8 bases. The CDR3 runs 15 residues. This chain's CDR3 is CSASPPGQGDSPLHF. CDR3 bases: TGCAGTGCTAGTCCCCCCGGACAGGGGGATTCACCCCTCCACTTT.

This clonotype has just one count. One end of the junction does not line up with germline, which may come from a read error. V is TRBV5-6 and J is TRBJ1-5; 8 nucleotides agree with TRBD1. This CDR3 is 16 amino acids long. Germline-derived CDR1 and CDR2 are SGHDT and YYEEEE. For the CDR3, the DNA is TGTGCCGGCAGCTTTTATCAGGGGGCTAGCAATCAGCCCCAGCATTTT. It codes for CAGSFYQGASNQPQHF.

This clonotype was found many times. The CDR3 protein is CASSAPDSGRTNEKLFF. CDR3 coding DNA: TGTGCCAGCAGCGCCCCTGACTCCGGGCGGACTAATGAAAAACTGTTTTTT. The gene calls are TRBV13 and TRBJ1-4; D is uncertain. Germline V gives CDR1 PRHDT, CDR2 FYEKMQ (reference sequence). The V end lost 5 bases, the J end lost 2 bases, and 18 bases lay between the germline ends. The CDR3 contains 17 residues.

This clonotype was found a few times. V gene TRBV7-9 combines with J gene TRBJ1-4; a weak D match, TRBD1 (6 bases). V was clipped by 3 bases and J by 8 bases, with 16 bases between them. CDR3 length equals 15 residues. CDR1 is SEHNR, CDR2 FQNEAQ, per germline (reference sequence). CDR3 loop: CASSLWGAPSEKLFF. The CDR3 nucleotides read TGTGCCAGCAGCTTGTGGGGGGCGCCGAGCGAAAAACTGTTTTTT.

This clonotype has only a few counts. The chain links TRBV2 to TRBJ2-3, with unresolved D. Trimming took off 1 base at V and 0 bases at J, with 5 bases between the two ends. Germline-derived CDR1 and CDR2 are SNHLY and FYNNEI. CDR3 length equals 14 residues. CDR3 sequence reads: CASSEGLSTDTQYF. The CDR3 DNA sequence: TGTGCCAGCAGTGAAGGGTTAAGCACAGATACGCAGTATTTT.

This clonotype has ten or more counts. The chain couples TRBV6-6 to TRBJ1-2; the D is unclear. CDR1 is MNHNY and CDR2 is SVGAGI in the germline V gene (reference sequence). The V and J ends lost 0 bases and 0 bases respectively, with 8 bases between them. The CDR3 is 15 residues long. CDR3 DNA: TGTGCCAGCAGTTACTCGCCCCAGACTAACTATGGCTACACCTTC. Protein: CASSYSPQTNYGYTF.

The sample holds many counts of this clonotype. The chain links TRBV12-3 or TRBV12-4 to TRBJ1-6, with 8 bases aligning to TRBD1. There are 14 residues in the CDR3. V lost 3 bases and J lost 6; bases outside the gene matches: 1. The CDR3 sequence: CASSFQGANSPLHF. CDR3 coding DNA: TGTGCCAGCAGTTTCCAGGGGGCTAATTCACCCCTCCACTTT.

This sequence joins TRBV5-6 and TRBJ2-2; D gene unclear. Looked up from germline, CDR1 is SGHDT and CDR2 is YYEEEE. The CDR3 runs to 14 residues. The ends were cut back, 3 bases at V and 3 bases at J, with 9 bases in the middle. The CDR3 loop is CASSSPPDTGELFF. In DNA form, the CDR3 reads TGTGCCAGCAGCTCACCCCCAGACACCGGGGAGCTGTTTTTT.

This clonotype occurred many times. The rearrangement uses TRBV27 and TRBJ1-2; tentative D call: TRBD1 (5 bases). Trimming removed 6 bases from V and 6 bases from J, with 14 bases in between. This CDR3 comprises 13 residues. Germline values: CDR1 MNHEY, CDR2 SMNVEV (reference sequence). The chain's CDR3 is CASSRLGQNGYTF. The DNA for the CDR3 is TGTGCCAGCAGCCGGCTGGGGCAGAATGGCTACACCTTC.

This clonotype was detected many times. The CDR3 bases are TGTGCCAGCAGGACCGGGACAGTCAATCAGCCCCAGCATTTT. Translating it yields CASRTGTVNQPQHF. The chain joins TRBV6-1 to TRBJ1-5, with 7 bases fitting TRBD1. Germline V gene data show CDR1 as MNHNS and CDR2 as SASEGT. V dropped 6 bases and J dropped 3; count of bases not matched to a gene: 5. The CDR3 runs to 14 residues.

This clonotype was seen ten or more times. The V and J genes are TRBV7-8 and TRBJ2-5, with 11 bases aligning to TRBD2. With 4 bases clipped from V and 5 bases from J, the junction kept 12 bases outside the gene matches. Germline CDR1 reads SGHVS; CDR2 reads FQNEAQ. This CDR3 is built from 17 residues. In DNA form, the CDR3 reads TGTGCCAGCAGCTCCCCGGGACTAGCGGACTCCAGTGAGACCCAGTACTTC. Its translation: CASSSPGLADSSETQYF.

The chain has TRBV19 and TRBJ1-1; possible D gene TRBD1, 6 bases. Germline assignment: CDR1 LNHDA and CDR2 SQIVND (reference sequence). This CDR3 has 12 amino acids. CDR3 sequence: CAVSGVGTEAFF. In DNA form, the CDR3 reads TGTGCAGTTTCAGGGGTGGGCACTGAAGCTTTCTTT.

The CDR3 here is CASSEPRHTMDTEAFF. CDR3 sequence (DNA): TGTGCCAGCAGCGAACCGAGACACACTATGGACACTGAAGCTTTCTTT. J is TRBJ1-1 and V is TRBV9; D is unresolved. CDR3 length equals 16 residues. Germline CDR1 SGDLS, CDR2 YYNGEE. V shed 3 bases and J shed 3 bases, with 18 bases lying between them.

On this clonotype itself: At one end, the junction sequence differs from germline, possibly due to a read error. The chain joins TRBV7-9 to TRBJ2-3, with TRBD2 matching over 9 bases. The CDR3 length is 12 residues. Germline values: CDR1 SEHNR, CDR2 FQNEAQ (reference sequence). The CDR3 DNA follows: TGTGCCAGCAGCAAAGACCCGGGACTAGCTTGTTTT. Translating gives CASSKDPGLACF.